This is a list of T cell receptor beta chains from one sample in a study of T cell responses to AZD1222 COVID-19 vaccine. Sequenced by immunoSEQ multiplex PCR; TCRdb stores in-frame clones only, minus some. The sample includes approximately 220,000 clones, more than 85% of them seen just once. The sample was peripheral blood, taken on day 0 of MenACWY control vaccination. The receptors stem from an adult in good health. The CDR3 runs from the conserved cysteine through the conserved F or W. The order of the fields is D gene, clone size, V gene, CDR3 length, J gene, CDR3 DNA, CDR3 protein. A D gene is named only where the DNA matches it firmly. Clone size is stated in some rows and not others, as once, few, many or a class when expanded.

TRBD1	-	TRBV11-3	16	TRBJ2-3	TGTGCCAGCAGCTTCAACAGGGGGCCGTCATCAGATACGCAGTATTTT	CASSFNRGPSSDTQYF
-	-	TRBV2	13	TRBJ2-5	TGTGCCAGCAGTCGGGACTCCAACGCGGCCCAGTACTTC	CASSRDSNAAQYF
-	-	TRBV7-9	14	TRBJ2-5	TGTGCCAGCAGCTTAACTTCGGGCGTGGAGACCCAGTACTTC	CASSLTSGVETQYF
-	-	TRBV3-1/TRBV3-2	15	TRBJ1-1	TGTGCCAGCAGCCCCCCACCGCCTTTGAACACTGAAGCTTTCTTT	CASSPPPPLNTEAFF
TRBD2	-	TRBV6-2/TRBV6-3	17	TRBJ2-3	TGTGCCAGCAGTTACTCTAGCGGGGCCCTGGGAACAGATACGCAGTATTTT	CASSYSSGALGTDTQYF
-	-	TRBV24-1	14	TRBJ1-2	TGTGCCACCAGTGAATCCGCGAAGAGCTATGGCTACACCTTC	CATSESAKSYGYTF
-	once	TRBV29-1	12	TRBJ2-3	TGCAGCGTTGGCGACGGGCAAGATACGCAGTATTTT	CSVGDGQDTQYF
-	-	TRBV5-1	14	TRBJ1-1	TGCGCCAGCAGCTTAAACAGTATGAACACTGAAGCTTTCTTT	CASSLNSMNTEAFF
-	-	TRBV5-1	13	TRBJ2-1	TGCGCCAGCAGCTACTCGCCAGGCCGTGAGCAGTTCTTC	CASSYSPGREQFF
-	once	TRBV7-9	14	TRBJ1-2	TGTGCCAGCAGCTTGGGGGGGCAGAGCTATGGCTACACCTTC	CASSLGGQSYGYTF
-	once	TRBV30	12	TRBJ2-7	TGTGCCGGACGAACCCTCTCCTACGAGCAGTACTTC	CAGRTLSYEQYF
TRBD1	-	TRBV3-1/TRBV3-2	13	TRBJ1-2	TGTGCCAGCAGCTCTAGACAGGGCGGGGGCTACACCTTC	CASSSRQGGGYTF
-	-	TRBV10-3	12	TRBJ1-2	TGTGCCATCAGTCAGGTCGACTATGGCTACACCTTC	CAISQVDYGYTF
TRBD1	-	TRBV15	15	TRBJ1-1	TGTGCCACCAGCAAACAGGGGGTCGGGAACACTGAAGCTTTCTTT	CATSKQGVGNTEAFF
TRBD2	-	TRBV5-1	15	TRBJ2-1	TGCGCCAGCAGCTTGCTAGCGGGGGGGTACAATGAGCAGTTCTTC	CASSLLAGGYNEQFF
-	-	TRBV30	12	TRBJ1-2	TGTGCCTGGAGTGTACCCGGAGGCGGCTACACCTTC	CAWSVPGGGYTF
TRBD1	-	TRBV19	17	TRBJ1-2	TGTGCCAGTAGTATAGCAGGGGGCCTACTCGTTAACTATGGCTACACCTTC	CASSIAGGLLVNYGYTF
-	-	TRBV2	12	TRBJ1-2	TGTGCCAGCAGTGCCTTTGGACCTGGCTACACCTTC	CASSAFGPGYTF
-	-	TRBV5-6	15	TRBJ2-5	TGTGCCAGCAGCTTGCTCGCAGGCTACCAAGAGACCCAGTACTTC	CASSLLAGYQETQYF
-	-	TRBV19	14	TRBJ1-4	TGTGCCAGTAGTTCGACAGACGTTAATGAAAAACTGTTTTTT	CASSSTDVNEKLFF
-	-	TRBV2	14	TRBJ2-7	TGTGCCAGCAGTTCTGGACAGTACCCCTACGAGCAGTACTTC	CASSSGQYPYEQYF
-	-	TRBV6-2/TRBV6-3	14	TRBJ2-2	TGTGCCAGCAGTTACAGGAACCGGGCCGGGGAGCTGTTTTTT	CASSYRNRAGELFF
TRBD1	-	TRBV3-1/TRBV3-2	16	TRBJ2-1	TGTGCCAGCAGCCGCGCCGGGACAGCCTCCTACAATGAGCAGTTCTTC	CASSRAGTASYNEQFF
TRBD1	-	TRBV7-3	16	TRBJ2-7	TGTGCCAGCAGCTTAATCCCGGGACAGGGTGGGTACGAGCAGTACTTC	CASSLIPGQGGYEQYF
-	-	TRBV11-2	15	TRBJ1-4	TGTGCCAGCAGCTTTGGGGGCGCAACTAATGAAAAACTGTTTTTT	CASSFGGATNEKLFF
-	-	TRBV27	14	TRBJ1-5	TGTGCCAGCAGTTTGGGGCGGGGGGAAGGGCCCCAGCATTTT	CASSLGRGEGPQHF